The clone carrying this TCR beta chain occurred once. Its antigen is not identified. It was with a sample-barcoded 5' primer and a J-beta primer mix that a second PCR of roughly 7 to 12 cycles was run. All cDNA molecules were each tagged by a template-switch adaptor with 12 random nucleotides. One entry per CDR3 protein, called by TCRdb with MiXCR from the 5' RACE reads. The sample comprises fewer than 2 million distinct CDR3 sequences, roughly two fifths of which are singletons, and roughly 23% rests with the top ten. The data originate from a study of blood T cells in healthy people across ages. Study background: Using template switching, researchers captured about one barcoded beta molecule for each two T cells. Findings of the study overall: A roughly linear fall in TCR beta diversity per million T cells was seen with increasing age. Shifts in expanded clonotypes may have been confounded by donor CMV status, which was unknown.

This CDR3 is 15 amino acids long. V was clipped by 4 bases and J by 1 base, with 14 bases between them. CDR1 is SGHDT, CDR2 YYEEEE, per germline. Sequencing was carried out using blood. The chain is built from TRBV5-6 and TRBJ1-1; D gene unclear. This TCR was sampled from a human donor in good health. CDR3 in DNA: TGTGCCAGCAGCCCTGTGACGATTGGGAACACTGAAGCTTTCTTT. Protein product: CASSPVTIGNTEAFF.